This is a list of T cell receptor beta chains from one sample in a study of prognosis after radiotherapy for stage I lung cancer. In TCRdb, the multiplex PCR reads were re-called with MiXCR into one record per CDR3 protein. The data hold over 11,000 distinct CDR3 sequences, with roughly 25% observed a single time. The sample consisted of PBMCs, taken before or after stereotactic body radiation therapy (not recorded which). These receptors were taken from a donor aged 50 or older with non-small cell lung cancer. CDR3s leave out the opening cysteine and the closing phenylalanine or tryptophan. Only some rows state a clone size, as once, few, many or a class for expanded clones.

V gene	clone size	CDR3 protein
TRBV9	NA	ASSTPDSRSYGYT
TRBV4-1	NA	ASSQDHYGSSYNERF
TRBV9	NA	ASSVGHDRTKHGVF
TRBV5-1	many	ASSLGPESGANVLT
TRBV5-1	NA	ASSPGSGGNGYEQY
TRBV5-1	NA	ASSLEGGRDIQY
TRBV27	NA	ASSLLTPAERAGELF
TRBV28	once	AGSIRHGAGVNTEAF
TRBV12-3/TRBV12-4	NA	ASSFHDSEQL
TRBV9	many	ASSSGQGNTGELF
TRBV28	many	ASSQGGSSGETQY
TRBV28	medium-sized	ASSLGYGSIRDTQY
TRBV3-1	many	ASSRNLNQPQH
TRBV28	few	AISGQLNGQF
TRBV27	many	ASSWGALRELHNEQF
TRBV5-4	many	ASSFPSGRFNEQF
TRBV5-1	medium-sized	ASSPDRAGTGELF
TRBV27	many	ASSQQFWGGEAKNIQY
TRBV20-1	NA	SARDPRGGNTGELF
TRBV28	large	ASSFLGLESDVEF
TRBV7-9	many	ASSADGTRSTDTQY
TRBV20-1	NA	SASRDSTLYGYT
TRBV9	many	ASSVGQALRNEQF
TRBV29-1	many	SGRQGPYEQY
TRBV6-1	NA	ASSPRGCLSGANVLT
TRBV12-3/TRBV12-4	many	ASSLTSSNQPQH
TRBV19	many	ASSMGHAGWPPETQY
TRBV12-3/TRBV12-4	NA	ASYGTSGKNEQF
TRBV24-1	medium-sized	ATSEPAETDTQY
TRBV2	many	ASSEMRTGQPQH
TRBV28	many	ASSRRQGYNTEAF
TRBV6-1	medium-sized	ASSAPPGLAGVSSYNEQF
TRBV9	many	ASSVGSGLGYEQY
TRBV5-1	medium-sized	ASSLGIGAVYGYT
TRBV6-1	many	ASSGETGGYT
TRBV5-1	many	ASSQPGLADYSYEQY
TRBV12-3/TRBV12-4	NA	ASRGTSGTSEHY
TRBV4-1	many	ASSLTRGGPNEKLF
TRBV10-3	few	AISRGGGTGELF
TRBV20-1	NA	IRSMGNEQF
TRBV6-1	many	ASRERGSYNEQF
TRBV20-1	many	SARAAEKLF
TRBV28	many	ASTRIPGQTAEAF
TRBV27	medium-sized	ASSPRQGWGLASNEQF
TRBV20-1	many	SARPGTGRNTEAF
TRBV27	medium-sized	ASRSQRGADTQY